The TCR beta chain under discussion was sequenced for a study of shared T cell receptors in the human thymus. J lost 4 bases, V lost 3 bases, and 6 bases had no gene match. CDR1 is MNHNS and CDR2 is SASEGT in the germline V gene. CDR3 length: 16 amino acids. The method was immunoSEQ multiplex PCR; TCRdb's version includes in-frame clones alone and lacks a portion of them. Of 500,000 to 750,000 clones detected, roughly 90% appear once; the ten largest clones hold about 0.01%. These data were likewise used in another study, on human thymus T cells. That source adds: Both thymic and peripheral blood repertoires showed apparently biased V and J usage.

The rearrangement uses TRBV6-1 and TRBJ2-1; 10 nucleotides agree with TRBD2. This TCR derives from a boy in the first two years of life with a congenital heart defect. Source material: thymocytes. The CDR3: CASSEKGLARYNEQFF. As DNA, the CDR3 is TGTGCCAGCAGTGAGAAGGGACTAGCGCGATACAATGAGCAGTTCTTC.